Listed below are T cell receptor beta chains from one sample, sequenced in a study of cytomegalovirus exposure and HLA in healthy donors. Libraries were prepared by immunoSEQ multiplex PCR; TCRdb keeps only in-frame clonotypes and omits some of them. The top ten hold about 7% of the sample, which has more than 90,000 clones, around 74% seen once. Specimen: PBMCs. These receptors were taken from a man aged 35 to 55 in good health and CMV-seropositive. The CDR3 runs from the conserved cysteine through the conserved F or W. A D gene is named only where the DNA matches it firmly. Clone size is stated in some rows and not others, as once, few, many or a class when expanded.

TRBJ2-1 | once | TRBV6-5 | TRBD2 | TGTGCCAGCAGTTACTCGGCCAGCGGGAGCCACAATGAGCAGTTCTTC | CASSYSASGSHNEQFF
TRBJ2-2 | . | TRBV19 | TRBD1 | TGTGCCAGTAGGGAGACAGGGGGTCGAACCGGGGAGCTGTTTTTT | CASRETGGRTGELFF
TRBJ2-5 | . | TRBV14 | . | TGTGCCAGCAGCCAACTATTCGGCAGGGTGGCGCAAGAGACCCAGTACTTC | CASSQLFGRVAQETQYF
TRBJ2-3 | . | TRBV6-5 | TRBD1 | TGTGCCAGCAGTTACCAGGGGGCGCAGTATTTT | CASSYQGAQYF
TRBJ1-4 | few | TRBV2 | TRBD1 | TGTGCCAGCAGTTCGGACAGGGGAGGGAGTGAAAAACTGTTTTTT | CASSSDRGGSEKLFF
TRBJ2-3 | . | TRBV9 | . | TGTGCCAGCAGCGTAAGCTGGGAGGATACGCAGTATTTT | CASSVSWEDTQYF
TRBJ2-3 | . | TRBV5-6 | TRBD2 | TGTGCCAGCAGCCGCCCCGGGACTAGCGCCACAGATACGCAGTATTTT | CASSRPGTSATDTQYF
TRBJ1-5 | . | TRBV7-2 | . | TGTGCCAGCAGCCCCGGGTCTGGCGGCAATCAGCCCCAGCATTTT | CASSPGSGGNQPQHF
TRBJ2-2 | . | TRBV7-2 | . | TGTGCCAGCAGCTTATATAACTATCTGAACACCGGGGAGCTGTTTTTT | CASSLYNYLNTGELFF
TRBJ2-1 | . | TRBV4-1 | TRBD2 | TGCGCCAGCAGCCAAGTAGGGACTAGCGGGAGGCGTAGCTCCTACAATGAGCAGTTCTTC | CASSQVGTSGRRSSYNEQFF
TRBJ1-5 | . | TRBV27 | . | TGTGCCAGCAGTTTTGGGCGGGGGCGAACCAGCAATCAGCCCCAGCATTTT | CASSFGRGRTSNQPQHF
TRBJ2-3 | . | TRBV7-6 | TRBD2 | TGTGCCAGCAGCCCCGGACTAGCGGGAGGTACCGGCACAGATACGCAGTATTTT | CASSPGLAGGTGTDTQYF
TRBJ2-1 | . | TRBV4-1 | TRBD2 | TGCGCCAGCAGCCAAGTCGGGGGGGCCTCCAATGAGCAGTTCTTC | CASSQVGGASNEQFF
TRBJ1-1 | . | TRBV29-1 | TRBD1 | TGCAGCGCCTACCGGACAGGGAACACTGAAGCTTTCTTT | CSAYRTGNTEAFF
TRBJ1-3 | . | TRBV2 | TRBD1 | TGTGCCAGCACCGCGGACAGGGTGGTCGGAAACACCATATATTTT | CASTADRVVGNTIYF
TRBJ2-3 | . | TRBV5-4 | TRBD2 | TGTGCCAGCAGCTTGCGGCTAGCGGGGGGGCAAGATACGCAGTATTTT | CASSLRLAGGQDTQYF
TRBJ1-1 | once | TRBV7-2 | TRBD1 | TGTGCCAGCAGCTTAGGGGCGGACAGGGAGGCTTTCTTT | CASSLGADREAFF
TRBJ1-6 | . | TRBV18 | TRBD1 | TGTGCCAGCTCACCGGGGACAGGGGGTAATTCACCCCTCCACTTT | CASSPGTGGNSPLHF
TRBJ1-2 | . | TRBV4-1 | TRBD1 | TGCGCCAGCAGCCAAGATGTTCTGGAGACAGGGGAGGCTGGCTACACCTTC | CASSQDVLETGEAGYTF
TRBJ2-1 | . | TRBV28 | TRBD1 | TGTGCCAGCAGTTCCTACAGGGGTTCCAATGAGCAGTTCTTC | CASSSYRGSNEQFF
TRBJ2-7 | . | TRBV19 | . | TGTGCCAGTAGCTCGCGACACTACGAGCAGTACTTC | CASSSRHYEQYF
TRBJ2-1 | . | TRBV10-3 | TRBD2 | TGTGCCATCAGTGAGTTCGAACTAGCGGGAGGGTACAATGAGCAGTTCTTC | CAISEFELAGGYNEQFF
TRBJ2-3 | . | TRBV7-7 | TRBD1 | TGTGCTAGCAGCCCGATAGGGACAGGGTCCACAGATACGCAGTATTTT | CASSPIGTGSTDTQYF
TRBJ2-7 | medium-sized | TRBV27 | TRBD2 | TGTGCCAGCAGTTTGAGGGGTAGCGGGCCCCCCTACGAGCAGTACTTC | CASSLRGSGPPYEQYF
TRBJ2-1 | . | TRBV7-9 | TRBD2 | TGTGCCAGCAGCCCACTGGCACTAGCGGGAATGGATGAGCAGTTCTTC | CASSPLALAGMDEQFF
TRBJ1-3 | . | TRBV9 | . | TGTGCCAGCAGCGTAACCCCGGTCCAGGCGTCTGGAAACACCATATATTTT | CASSVTPVQASGNTIYF
TRBJ1-5 | . | TRBV4-1 | . | TGCGCCAGCAGCCAAGCGACAGGTTATAGCAATCAGCCCCAGCATTTT | CASSQATGYSNQPQHF
TRBJ2-3 | . | TRBV4-3 | . | TGCGCCAGCAGCCAAGGGGGACATCGCACAGATACGCAGTATTTT | CASSQGGHRTDTQYF
TRBJ2-7 | . | TRBV14 | TRBD2 | TGTGCCAGCAGCCCTCGGACTAGCTTCTCCCACGAGCAGTACTTC | CASSPRTSFSHEQYF